This TCR beta chain was obtained from a study of technical replicates of blood from several donors. Assay used: immunoSEQ multiplex PCR; TCRdb lists only in-frame clones, some missing. The sample contains roughly 80,000 clones, 85% to 95% of which appear only once. This CDR3 comprises 15 residues. After removal of 0 bases from V and 6 bases from J, the junction contained 3 bases not matched to a gene. Per germline, CDR1 MNHEY and CDR2 SVGAGI. Sequencing was done on a sample of T cells isolated from PBMCs. This sequence originates from a human donor in good health. The rearrangement joins TRBV6-5 to TRBJ2-2, with 8 bases aligning to TRBD1. CDR3 in DNA: TGTGCCAGCAGTTACTCGGGGACAGGCTCCGGGGAGCTGTTTTTT. Amino acids: CASSYSGTGSGELFF.